This TCR beta chain came from a study of blood T cell repertoires in COVID-19. The CDR3 is 15 amino acids. The germline V and J ends were trimmed by 2 bases and 3 bases, with 11 bases remaining between them. Germline V gene data show CDR1 as SGHTA and CDR2 as FQGNSA. Measured with immunoSEQ multiplex PCR; TCRdb has only the in-frame clones, and not every one. The data show under 300,000 clones, roughly nine tenths seen once. This clonotype was obtained from a woman between 18 and 30 years old who had recovered from COVID-19. This chain joins TRBV7-2 and TRBJ1-5; TRBD1 might be the D (6 bases). Sequencing was carried out using PBMCs or T cells enriched from blood (not recorded which). CDR3 amino acids: CASSLMGAFNQPQHF. For the CDR3, the DNA is TGTGCCAGCAGCTTAATGGGGGCTTTCAATCAGCCCCAGCATTTT.